Reported below is one T cell receptor (beta chain). Antigen: not known. This sample's time point: pretreatment peripheral blood. The number of samples from each patient was between 1 and 8, taken pretreatment and on-treatment. The sample belongs to a study of PD-L1 blockade in urothelial cancer. Study overall: Blood yielded a median of around 150,000 T cells per sample.

Study findings and constraints: By 3 weeks, tumor-associated blood clones had expanded more in durable-benefit patients. Below-median pretreatment blood TCR clonality was a predictor of better survival.

Sequenced by immunoSEQ multiplex PCR; TCRdb stores in-frame clones only, minus some. The table includes roughly 63,000 clones, about 86% detected once. CDR3 size: 13 residues. Trimming cost V 2 bases and J 8 bases, with 9 bases left between them. Germline V lookup: CDR1 LNHDA, CDR2 SQIVND (reference sequence). The sample in question was PBMCs, obtained around atezolizumab (anti-PD-L1) treatment. The receptor's source is a man in his 70s with urothelial cancer. This rearrangement joins TRBV19 to TRBJ1-4; D is unclear. DNA for the CDR3: TGTGCCAGTAGTATACGGGTCCGAGAAAAACTGTTTTTT. It codes for CASSIRVREKLFF.